Listed here are 18 T cell receptor beta chains from one sample, sequenced in a study of PD-1 and CTLA-4 blockade in melanoma. Only in-frame clones appear in the TCRdb table, and some are missing; sequencing was by immunoSEQ multiplex PCR. The sample carries tens of thousands of clones, 91% recorded once. The source was CD8+ T cells from peripheral blood, collected from a patient given anti-PD-1 treatment. These receptors were obtained from a human donor with melanoma.

V usage is TRBV7-9 and J usage is TRBJ2-7, with a tentative D call TRBD1 (5 bases). The V end lost 4 bases, the J end lost 6 bases, and 16 bases lay between the germline ends. Germline values: CDR1 SEHNR, CDR2 FQNEAQ (reference sequence). The CDR3 covers 14 residues. The CDR3 region has the DNA TGTGCCAGCAGCTCCACGACAGAAGGGGCCGAGCAGTACTTC. Amino acid sequence: CASSSTTEGAEQYF.

The chain joins TRBV6-2 or TRBV6-3 to TRBJ2-3, with a weak D call TRBD2 (5 bases). In germline, CDR1 is MNHEY, CDR2 SVGEGT. This CDR3 is 14 amino acids long. The V gene lost 5 bases and the J gene lost 3 bases, with 12 bases spanning the gap. The CDR3 here is CASSLGPGTDTQYF. For the CDR3, the DNA is TGTGCCAGCAGTCTGGGCCCGGGGACAGATACGCAGTATTTT.

The chain employs TRBV5-1 and TRBJ2-1; 10 nucleotides align to TRBD1. J was trimmed by 5 bases and V by 0 bases; bases with no gene match: 11. The CDR3 has 18 residues. Germline-derived CDR1 and CDR2 are SGHRS and YFSETQ. As DNA, the CDR3 is TGCGCCAGCAGCTTGGCCTCTGTGGGACAGGGGATCCACAATGAGCAGTTCTTC. This translates into CASSLASVGQGIHNEQFF.

The chain has TRBV29-1 and TRBJ1-1; no definite D call. CDR1 is SQVTM and CDR2 is ANQGSEA in the germline V gene. The CDR3 runs 16 residues. Trimming took 0 bases from V and 0 from J, leaving 14 bases between them. CDR3 in amino acids: CSVEDRQLIMNTEAFF. CDR3 nucleotides: TGCAGCGTTGAAGATCGGCAGCTTATAATGAACACTGAAGCTTTCTTT.

This rearrangement joins TRBV3-1 (or the pseudogene TRBV3-2) to TRBJ2-1, with D perhaps matching TRBD2 (6 bases). Germline CDR1 and CDR2: LGHDT and YNNKEL (reference sequence). The V end lost 4 bases, the J end lost 8 bases, and 18 bases lay between the germline ends. The CDR3 consists of 15 residues. CDR3 sequence (DNA): TGTGCCAGCAGCCTGGCGGGATTGGGGATGGATGAGCAGTTCTTC. Its protein product is CASSLAGLGMDEQFF.

J is TRBJ1-3 and V is TRBV30; D is possibly TRBD1 (5 bases). The V end was cut by 0 bases, the J end by 1 base, with 7 bases between. The CDR3 loop spans 14 amino acids. Germline CDR1 reads GTSNPN; CDR2 reads SVGIG (reference sequence). Here the CDR3 reads CAWSVAGSGNTIYF. The CDR3 DNA follows: TGTGCCTGGAGTGTAGCAGGGTCTGGAAACACCATATATTTT.

The chain links TRBV7-9 to TRBJ2-7; TRBD2 matches 7 bases. V lost 5 bases to trimming and J lost 5 bases; unmatched junction nucleotides: 18. Per the germline V gene, CDR1 is SEHNR and CDR2 is FQNEAQ (reference sequence). This CDR3 is 17 amino acids long. CDR3 nucleotide sequence: TGTGCCAGCAGCCTCTCCGGACCGAGCGGGGCCCAGCACGAGCAGTACTTC. This gives the protein CASSLSGPSGAQHEQYF.

In regard to this clone: The junction departs from the called germline gene at one end, perhaps through a read error. The chain joins TRBV5-8 to TRBJ2-7; a weak D match, TRBD1 (5 bases). The CDR3 runs 8 residues. Germline-derived CDR1 and CDR2 are SGHTS and YDEGEE. In DNA, the CDR3 is TGTGCCAGCAGCACTGGACATTTC. Translating gives CASSTGHF.

The V gene is TRBV3-1 (or the pseudogene TRBV3-2), the J gene TRBJ1-1; 8 bases match TRBD1. This CDR3 is built from 13 residues. Trimming cost V 5 bases and J 4 bases; bases outside gene matches: 3. CDR1 LGHDT and CDR2 YNNKEL come from the germline V gene (reference sequence). CDR3 nucleotide sequence: TGTGCCAGCAGCTACAGGGGGGTCACTGAAGCTTTCTTT. Translation: CASSYRGVTEAFF.

The chain combines TRBV25-1 with TRBJ2-3; D not resolved. Trimming took 1 base from V and 4 from J, leaving 9 bases between them. This CDR3 has 14 residues. Germline V gene lookup returns CDR1 MGHDK and CDR2 SYGVNS. The CDR3 DNA reads TGTGCCAGCAGTGAATCCCTAGTAGCAGATACGCAGTATTTT. This gives the protein CASSESLVADTQYF.

The gene calls are TRBV11-2 and TRBJ2-5; possible D gene TRBD2, 6 bases. The CDR3 extends over 14 amino acids. CDR1 and CDR2 from the germline V gene are SGHAT and FQNNGV. Trimming stripped 0 bases from V and 7 bases from J, with 12 bases between. DNA for the CDR3: TGTGCCAGCAGCTTAGAGGCCGACGGGGGGACCCAGTACTTC. It encodes CASSLEADGGTQYF.

In its sample, this clone was seen a few times. Other DNA sequences from this sample encode an identical CDR3 as well. The chain employs TRBV7-9 and TRBJ2-7; possible D gene TRBD1, 5 bases. This CDR3 has 13 amino acids. Trimming removed 0 bases at V and 3 bases at J, with 6 bases between. Germline CDR1 reads SEHNR; CDR2 reads FQNEAQ (reference sequence). CDR3 sequence reads: CASSLAGDYEQYF. CDR3 DNA sequence: TGTGCCAGCAGCTTAGCAGGGGACTACGAGCAGTACTTC.

The chain employs TRBV30 and TRBJ2-1, with TRBD2 identical over 13 bases. Germline trimming cut 0 bases from V and 8 bases from J; bases unmatched to any gene: 10. CDR3 length equals 17 residues. Germline CDR1 is GTSNPN and CDR2 is SVGIG (reference sequence). This chain's CDR3 is CAWSVPGTSGTYDEQFF. As DNA, the CDR3 is TGTGCCTGGAGTGTACCCGGGACTAGCGGGACGTACGATGAGCAGTTCTTC.

This chain uses TRBV6-6 with TRBJ2-5; D is possibly TRBD1 or TRBD2 (5 bases each). Trimming cost V 2 bases and J 5 bases, with 12 bases left between them. The length of the CDR3 is 14 residues. The germline V gene encodes CDR1 MNHNY and CDR2 SVGAGI (reference sequence). The CDR3 DNA reads TGTGCCAGCAGTTACCCCGGGGACGGGGAGACCCAGTACTTC. Translating gives CASSYPGDGETQYF.

The chain uses TRBV7-2 and TRBJ2-1; no firm D call. Trimming pared 3 bases from V and 0 bases from J, leaving 9 bases between. In germline, CDR1 is SGHTA, CDR2 FQGNSA. This CDR3 has 15 residues. CDR3 sequence (DNA): TGTGCCAGCAGCTTGTCGACCTACTCCTACAATGAGCAGTTCTTC. Translation: CASSLSTYSYNEQFF.

V gene TRBV7-9 combines with J gene TRBJ1-1, with a tentative D call TRBD1 (6 bases). This CDR3 contains 13 residues. Germline-derived CDR1 and CDR2 are SEHNR and FQNEAQ (reference sequence). Trimming cost V 8 bases and J 1 base, with 11 bases left between them. CDR3 residues: CASGGQTNTEAFF. Here the CDR3 DNA reads TGTGCCAGCGGGGGGCAGACGAACACTGAAGCTTTCTTT.

The chain is built from TRBV5-4 and TRBJ2-1, with D possibly being TRBD1 (6 bases). Germline V gene lookup returns CDR1 SGHNT and CDR2 YYREEE (reference sequence). The ends were cut back, 3 bases at V and 6 bases at J, with 10 bases in the middle. This CDR3 contains 13 residues. The CDR3 nucleotides are TGTGCCAGCAGCTATGGGACACCCAATGAGCAGTTCTTC. Translated, it gives CASSYGTPNEQFF. Drawing the rest from reference TRBV5-4 and TRBJ2-1, the complete variable domain is ETGVTQSPTHLIKTRGQQVTLRCSSQSGHNTVSWYQQALGQGPQFIFQYYREEENGRGNFPPRFSGLQFPNYSSELNVNALELDDSALYLCASSYGTPNEQFFGPGTRLTVL.

The chain has TRBV27 and TRBJ2-1; the D gene is possibly TRBD1 (5 bases). Germline V CDR1 and CDR2: MNHEY, SMNVEV (reference sequence). Deletions cut 7 bases from V and 8 bases from J, with 9 bases between. The CDR3 spans 11 residues. CDR3 in DNA: TGTGCCAGCAATAAGGGGCATGAGCAGTTCTTC. It is translated as CASNKGHEQFF.